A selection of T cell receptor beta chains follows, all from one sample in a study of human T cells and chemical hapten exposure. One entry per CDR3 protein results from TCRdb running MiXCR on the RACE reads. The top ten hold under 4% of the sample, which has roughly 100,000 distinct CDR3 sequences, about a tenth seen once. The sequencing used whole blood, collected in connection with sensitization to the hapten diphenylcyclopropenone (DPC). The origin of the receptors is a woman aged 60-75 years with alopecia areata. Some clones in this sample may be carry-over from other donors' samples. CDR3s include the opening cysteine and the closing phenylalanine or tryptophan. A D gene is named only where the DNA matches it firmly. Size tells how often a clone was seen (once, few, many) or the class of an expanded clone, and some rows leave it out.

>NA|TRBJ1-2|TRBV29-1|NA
CSVTWGPSGYGYTF
TGCAGCGTTACTTGGGGTCCTTCAGGCTATGGCTACACCTTC
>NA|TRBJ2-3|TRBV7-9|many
CASSLGSTDTQYF
TGTGCCAGCAGCTTAGGGTCGACAGATACGCAGTATTTT
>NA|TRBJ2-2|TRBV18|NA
CASSPNEPANTGELFF
TGTGCCAGCTCACCAAACGAACCTGCGAACACCGGGGAGCTGTTTTTT
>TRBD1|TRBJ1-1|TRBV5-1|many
CASSSSGTGVTEAFF
TGCGCCAGCAGCAGTTCCGGGACAGGCGTCACTGAAGCTTTCTTT
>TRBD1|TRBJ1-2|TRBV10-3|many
CAISEQGVYGYTF
TGTGCCATCAGTGAGCAGGGGGTCTATGGCTACACCTTC
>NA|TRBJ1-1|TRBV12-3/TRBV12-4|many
CASSLVGGTEAFF
TGTGCCAGCAGTTTAGTGGGGGGCACTGAAGCTTTCTTT
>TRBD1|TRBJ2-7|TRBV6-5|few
CASSDPGQGSSYEQYF
TGTGCCAGCAGTGACCCGGGACAGGGCAGCTCCTACGAGCAGTACTTC
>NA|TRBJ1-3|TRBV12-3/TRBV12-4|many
CASREAGALSGNTIYF
TGTGCCAGCAGGGAGGCAGGGGCCCTCTCTGGAAACACCATATATTTT
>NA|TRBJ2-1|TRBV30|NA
CAWSNGEVNNEQFF
TGTGCCTGGAGTAATGGGGAAGTCAACAATGAGCAGTTCTTC
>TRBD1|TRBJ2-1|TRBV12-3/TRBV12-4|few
CASSPGTGIVNEQFF
TGTGCCAGCAGCCCCGGGACAGGAATAGTCAATGAGCAGTTCTTC
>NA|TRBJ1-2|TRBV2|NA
CASSDSTNYGYTF
TGTGCCAGCAGTGACAGTACTAACTATGGCTACACCTTC
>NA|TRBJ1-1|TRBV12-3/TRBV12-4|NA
CASSAQRLSTEAFF
TGTGCCAGCAGCGCCCAGCGGCTTAGCACTGAAGCTTTCTTT
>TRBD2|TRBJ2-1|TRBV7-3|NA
CASSPTLAGNNEQFF
TGTGCCAGCAGCCCCACACTAGCGGGAAACAATGAGCAGTTCTTC
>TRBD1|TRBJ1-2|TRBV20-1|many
CSARGTGGAANYGYTF
TGCAGTGCTAGAGGGACAGGGGGCGCGGCGAACTATGGCTACACCTTC
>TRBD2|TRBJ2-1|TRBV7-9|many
CASSLTSGGANNEQFF
TGTGCCAGCAGCTTAACTAGCGGGGGGGCCAACAATGAGCAGTTCTTC
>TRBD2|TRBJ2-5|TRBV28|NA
CASTSGGAETQYF
TGTGCCAGCACTAGCGGGGGGGCAGAGACCCAGTACTTC
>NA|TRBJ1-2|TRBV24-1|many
CATSDSTAGTFDGYTF
TGTGCCACCAGTGATTCGACAGCCGGGACATTCGATGGCTACACCTTC
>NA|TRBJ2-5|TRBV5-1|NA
CASKFGSYQETQYF
TGCGCCAGCAAGTTCGGGTCGTACCAAGAGACCCAGTACTTC
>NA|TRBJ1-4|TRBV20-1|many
CSARDRSTNEKLFF
TGCAGTGCTAGAGACCGATCAACTAATGAAAAACTGTTTTTT
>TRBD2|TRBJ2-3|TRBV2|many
CASSVRAGGTDTQYF
TGTGCCAGCAGTGTAAGAGCGGGGGGCACAGATACGCAGTATTTT
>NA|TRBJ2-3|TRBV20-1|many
CSARQPYTDTQYF
TGCAGTGCTAGACAACCCTATACAGATACGCAGTATTTT
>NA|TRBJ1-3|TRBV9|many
CASSVDGNTIYF
TGTGCCAGCAGCGTAGATGGAAACACCATATATTTT
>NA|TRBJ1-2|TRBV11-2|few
CASSLAGRLGYTF
TGTGCCAGCAGCTTAGCGGGGCGGCTTGGCTACACCTTC
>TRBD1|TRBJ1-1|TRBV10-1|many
CASPTGDLGAFF
TGCGCCAGCCCTACAGGGGATCTCGGAGCTTTCTTT
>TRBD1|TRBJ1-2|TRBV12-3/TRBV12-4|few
CATSNFIGYFMGQEGPYGYTF
TGTGCCACCTCAAATTTTATCGGTTACTTTATGGGACAGGAGGGCCCGTATGGCTACACCTTC
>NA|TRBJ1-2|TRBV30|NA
CAWSRSPGRRFSRGYTF
TGTGCCTGGAGCCGAAGCCCTGGACGAAGATTCTCGCGGGGCTACACCTTC
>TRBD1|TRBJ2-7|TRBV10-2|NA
CASSDPGTVTYEQYF
TGCGCCAGCAGTGATCCCGGGACAGTTACCTACGAGCAGTACTTC
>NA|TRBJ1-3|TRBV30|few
CAFYEGNTIYF
TGTGCCTTCTACGAAGGAAACACCATATATTTT
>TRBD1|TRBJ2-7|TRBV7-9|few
CASSLLTGDDYEQYF
TGTGCCAGCAGCCTCCTTACAGGGGACGACTACGAGCAGTACTTC
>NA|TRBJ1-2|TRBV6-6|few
CASRKEFGYTF
TGTGCCAGCAGGAAAGAGTTTGGCTACACCTTC
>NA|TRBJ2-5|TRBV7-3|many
CASSLNPGRAQYF
TGTGCCAGCAGCTTAAACCCAGGGCGGGCCCAGTACTTC
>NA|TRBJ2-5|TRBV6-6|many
CASRWSGAETQYF
TGTGCCAGCAGATGGTCGGGCGCAGAGACCCAGTACTTC
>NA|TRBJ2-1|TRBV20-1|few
CSARNERWGASPVTNEQFF
TGCAGTGCTAGGAATGAAAGGTGGGGGGCGTCGCCTGTCACGAATGAGCAGTTCTTC
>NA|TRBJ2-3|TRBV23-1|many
CASSQGLDHDTQYF
TGCGCCAGCAGTCAAGGGCTAGACCATGATACGCAGTATTTT
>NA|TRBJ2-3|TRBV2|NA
CASSEPGTQYF
TGTGCCAGCAGTGAACCAGGAACGCAGTATTTT
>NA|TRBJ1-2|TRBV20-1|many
CSPQGSGEGGYTF
TGCAGTCCCCAGGGCTCTGGGGAGGGTGGCTACACCTTC
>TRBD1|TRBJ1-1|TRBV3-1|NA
CASSQRQGSDTDTEAFF
TGTGCCAGCAGCCAAAGACAGGGTTCCGATACGGACACTGAAGCTTTCTTT
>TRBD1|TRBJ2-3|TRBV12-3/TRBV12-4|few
CASAPGTDTTDTQYF
TGTGCCAGCGCCCCCGGGACAGACACCACAGATACGCAGTATTTT
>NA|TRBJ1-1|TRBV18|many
CASSPTGSTEAFF
TGTGCCAGCTCTCCGACGGGGAGCACTGAAGCTTTCTTT
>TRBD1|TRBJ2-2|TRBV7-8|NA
CASSLGDRVSGELFF
TGTGCCAGCAGCTTAGGGGACAGGGTGTCCGGGGAGCTGTTTTTT
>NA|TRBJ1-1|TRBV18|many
CASSPKDRNTEAFF
TGTGCCAGCTCACCTAAGGACAGAAACACTGAAGCTTTCTTT
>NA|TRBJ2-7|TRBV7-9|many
CASSLVPADEQYF
TGTGCCAGCAGCTTAGTCCCGGCAGACGAGCAGTACTTC
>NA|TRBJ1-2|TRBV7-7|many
CASSSRRDHLRNGYTF
TGTGCTAGCAGCTCCCGCCGGGACCACCTACGGAATGGCTACACCTTC
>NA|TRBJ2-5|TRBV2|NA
CASSEQVGPQETQYF
TGTGCCAGCAGTGAACAGGTTGGGCCACAAGAGACCCAGTACTTC
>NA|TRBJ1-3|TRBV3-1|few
CASSQGRVAGNTIYF
TGTGCCAGCAGCCAAGGGAGGGTCGCCGGAAACACCATATATTTT
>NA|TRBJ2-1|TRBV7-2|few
CASSLGLEVDEQFF
TGTGCCAGCAGCTTAGGACTAGAAGTCGATGAGCAGTTCTTC
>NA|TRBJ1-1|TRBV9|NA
CASSVETGGREAFF
TGTGCCAGCAGCGTAGAGACAGGAGGTCGTGAAGCTTTCTTT
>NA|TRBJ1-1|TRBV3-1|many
CASSQVSTEAFF
TGTGCCAGCAGCCAAGTATCTACTGAAGCTTTCTTT
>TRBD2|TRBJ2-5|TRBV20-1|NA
CSATPGLAGMETQYF
TGCAGTGCTACACCGGGACTAGCGGGGATGGAGACCCAGTACTTC
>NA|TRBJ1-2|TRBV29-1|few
CSVAMNYGYTF
TGCAGCGTTGCGATGAACTATGGCTACACCTTC
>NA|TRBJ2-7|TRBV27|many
CASSLSPATSYEQYF
TGTGCCAGCAGTTTATCGCCAGCGACCTCCTACGAGCAGTACTTC
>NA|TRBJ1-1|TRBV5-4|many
CASSLELANTEAFF
TGTGCCAGCAGCTTGGAGCTAGCAAACACTGAAGCTTTCTTT
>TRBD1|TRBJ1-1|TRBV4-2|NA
CTSSQDQAGGTNTEALF
TGTACCAGCAGCCAAGATCAGGCAGGGGGAACCAACACTGAAGCTCTCTTT